These 7 T cell receptor beta chains were all obtained from the same sample, sequenced in a study of radiotherapy plus CTLA-4 blockade in lung cancer. The method was immunoSEQ multiplex PCR; TCRdb's version includes in-frame clones alone and lacks a portion of them. The sample shows over 85,000 clones, roughly 74% of them seen only once. Sample: peripheral blood, taken from a patient treated with radiotherapy plus ipilimumab. These receptors all stem from a human donor with non-small cell lung cancer who had a partial response to radiotherapy plus ipilimumab. Some clones in this sample may be carry-over from other donors' samples.

This clone has more than one count but fewer than ten. The gene calls are TRBV5-1 and TRBJ1-2, with 11 bases matching TRBD1. Germline CDR1 is SGHRS and CDR2 is YFSETQ. There are 15 residues in the CDR3. V shed 4 bases, J shed 4 bases, and the junction held 6 bases outside the gene matches. The CDR3 loop reads CASSLGQGAFYGYTF. CDR3 nucleotides: TGCGCCAGCAGCCTAGGACAGGGGGCTTTCTATGGCTACACCTTC.

A few counts support this clone. J is TRBJ1-6 and V is TRBV13, with D possibly being TRBD1 (6 bases). The germline gives CDR1 PRHDT, CDR2 FYEKMQ (reference sequence). CDR3 size: 16 residues. V was clipped by 5 bases and J by 3 bases, with 14 bases between them. This CDR3 reads CASSRTAFNYNSPLHF. CDR3 coding DNA: TGTGCCAGCAGCCGGACAGCCTTCAACTATAATTCACCCCTCCACTTT.

V usage is TRBV7-2 and J usage is TRBJ2-7; 7 bases are a match to TRBD1. The CDR3 loop spans 14 amino acids. V lost 7 bases, J lost 5 bases, and 11 bases stayed unmatched. The germline CDR1 and CDR2 sequences are SGHTA and FQGNSA. This chain's CDR3 is CASTSGTGAHEQYF. The CDR3 DNA sequence: TGTGCCAGCACCTCCGGAACAGGGGCCCACGAGCAGTACTTC.

The chain combines TRBV7-9 with TRBJ1-2, with D hard to call. The CDR3 is 15 residues long. With 6 bases removed from V and 7 bases from J, the gap between germline ends came to 21 bases. Germline V lookup: CDR1 SEHNR, CDR2 FQNEAQ (reference sequence). CDR3 in DNA: TGTGCCAGCAGATTTCCCTCGGCCGGGGAAAGTGGCTACACCTTC. Protein: CASRFPSAGESGYTF.

This chain joins TRBV5-1 and TRBJ1-1; no clear D. This CDR3 has 15 amino acids. The germline gives CDR1 SGHRS, CDR2 YFSETQ. V was clipped by 0 bases and J by 1 base, with 10 bases between them. As DNA, the CDR3 is TGCGCCAGCAGCTTGGCCCCGGGTGCGAACACTGAAGCTTTCTTT. Its protein product is CASSLAPGANTEAFF. Looking up the rest from reference TRBV5-1 and TRBJ1-1 gives the full variable domain: KAGVTQTPRYLIKTRGQQVTLSCSPISGHRSVSWYQQTPGQGLQFLFEYFSETQRNKGNFPGRFSGRQFSNSRSEMNVSTLELGDSALYLCASSLAPGANTEAFFGQGTRLTVV.

The J gene is TRBJ1-2, the V gene TRBV5-1; 11 nucleotides align to TRBD1. The CDR3 totals 15 residues. V lost 3 bases and J lost 8; bases outside the gene matches: 9. The V gene's germline CDR1 is SGHRS and CDR2 YFSETQ. CDR3 DNA: TGCGCCAGCAGCTCCCAGGACAGGGGGCTTAAGGGCTACACCTTC. Translated: CASSSQDRGLKGYTF.

The chain has TRBV7-3 and TRBJ2-7; 9 bases fit TRBD2. The CDR3 contains 16 residues. The germline V gene has CDR1 SGHTA and CDR2 FQGTGA. The junction had 14 bases not matched to a gene; V was cut back by 5 bases and J by 6 bases. The CDR3 loop is CASSRDVAGGLSEQYF. CDR3 DNA sequence: TGTGCCAGCAGCCGTGACGTGGCGGGGGGGCTGTCCGAGCAGTACTTC.